Below are 13 T cell receptor beta chains sequenced from a single sample in a study of Ad26.COV2.S vaccination and SARS-CoV-2 variants (TCRdb year 2021). The treatment or condition label here, explained by the study, means: some 19 received Ad26.COV2.S at low or high dose, single or two shots; about five received placebo; per-sample allocation not given. Repertoires of vaccine and placebo recipients were sequenced from samples taken on day 63 after the first injection. Receptors were amplified or captured by the immunoSEQ multiplex PCR assay. This immuneACCESS table, as held by TCRdb, lists in-frame sequences with V and J called but not all clones. Of the missing ones, under half trace to an unresolved V gene in checked studies; the others have no known cause. Counted in this sample were approximately 450,000 clones; around 90% of them appeared once. In total, the top ten clones hold less than 15% of the sample.

The source was peripheral blood, collected in a trial of Ad26.COV2.S vaccine versus placebo. The source is a person aged 18-65 years who received the Ad26.COV2.S COVID-19 vaccine or a placebo.

The CDR3 region is CASSLDLDNEQFF. CDR3 nucleotide sequence: TGTGCCAGCAGCTTGGATCTGGACAATGAGCAGTTCTTC. V and J are TRBV5-6 and TRBJ2-1; the D is unclear. Trimming stripped 0 bases from V and 5 bases from J, with 6 bases between. Per the germline V gene, CDR1 is SGHDT and CDR2 is YYEEEE. The CDR3 consists of 13 residues.

The genes are TRBV2 and TRBJ2-7; possibly TRBD2 for D (5 bases). This CDR3 has 15 amino acids. The germline CDR1 and CDR2 sequences are SNHLY and FYNNEI. V was pared by 5 bases and J by 0 bases, with 14 bases between. CDR3 in DNA: TGTGCCAGCAGTCCTAAGGACTTCAGCTCCTACGAGCAGTACTTC. This gives the protein CASSPKDFSSYEQYF.

The CDR3 loop is CASSPRDFGTDTQYF. The DNA of the CDR3 is TGCGCCAGCAGCCCCCGGGACTTTGGCACAGATACGCAGTATTTT. V gene TRBV4-1 combines with J gene TRBJ2-3; tentatively, D is TRBD2 (6 bases). The CDR3 extends over 15 amino acids. Germline V CDR1 and CDR2: MGHRA, YSYEKL. V dropped 4 bases and J dropped 1 base, with 12 bases sitting between them.

The chain carries TRBV6-5 and TRBJ2-3; 10 nucleotides align to TRBD1. Per germline, CDR1 MNHEY and CDR2 SVGAGI. The V gene end was trimmed by 5 bases and the J gene end by 4 bases; junction bases not matched to a gene: 3. The CDR3 is made up of 14 amino acids. DNA for the CDR3: TGTGCCAGCAGTCAGACAGGGGGCTCAGATACGCAGTATTTT. Its protein product is CASSQTGGSDTQYF.

The chain couples TRBV19 to TRBJ2-1; D remains ambiguous. Germline V CDR1 and CDR2: LNHDA, SQIVND (reference sequence). The V end lost 3 bases, the J end lost 0 bases, and 9 bases lay between the germline ends. The CDR3 is made up of 15 amino acids. The CDR3 nucleotides read TGTGCCAGTAGTATTGGGGTGAGCTCCTACAATGAGCAGTTCTTC. Protein sequence: CASSIGVSSYNEQFF.

The rearrangement uses TRBV27 and TRBJ2-7; TRBD1 agrees at 9 bases. Germline CDR1 MNHEY, CDR2 SMNVEV (reference sequence). After removal of 4 bases from V and 5 bases from J, the junction contained 3 bases not matched to a gene. The CDR3 contains 13 residues. The CDR3 region has the DNA TGTGCCAGCAGTTGGGGGACAGGGAACGAGCAGTACTTC. Translated: CASSWGTGNEQYF.

The rearrangement links TRBV29-1 to TRBJ2-7; D not resolved. Looked up from germline, CDR1 is SQVTM and CDR2 is ANQGSEA. V dropped 4 bases and J dropped 5 bases, with 12 bases sitting between them. CDR3 length equals 12 residues. The CDR3 region is CSVAFRVDEQYF. The CDR3, as DNA: TGCAGCGTTGCTTTTAGAGTAGACGAGCAGTACTTC.

With regard to this clone: At the DNA level, this CDR3 is encoded by other sequences in the same sample as well. For the CDR3, the DNA is TGTGCCACCAGCAGAGATCGGAGCGACGAGCAGTACTTC. It translates to CATSRDRSDEQYF. V is TRBV15 and J is TRBJ2-7; no clear D gene. The length of the CDR3 is 13 residues. CDR1 and CDR2 (germline): LNHNV, YYDKDF (reference sequence). Deletions cut 0 bases from V and 5 bases from J, with 8 bases between. Variable domain in full (rest from reference TRBV15 and TRBJ2-7): DAMVIQNPRYQVTQFGKPVTLSCSQTLNHNVMYWYQQKSSQAPKLLFHYYDKDFNNEADTPDNFQSRRPNTSFCFLDIRSPGLGDTAMYLCATSRDRSDEQYFGPGTRLTVT.

This clone appeared once. The sample has other DNA sequences that encode this CDR3 too. The chain couples TRBV10-3 to TRBJ2-7; TRBD1 matches 10 bases. The CDR3 spans 14 residues. Looked up from germline, CDR1 is ENHRY and CDR2 is SYGVKD. V shed 5 bases and J 4 bases; nucleotides not matched to a gene: 5. The DNA of the CDR3 is TGTGCCATCAGTCCGGGACAGGGGCCGTACGAGCAGTACTTC. Translated, it gives CAISPGQGPYEQYF.

The count of this clone is one. The V call is TRBV4-1, the J call TRBJ1-5; D is possibly TRBD1 (5 bases). The length of the CDR3 is 15 residues. Germline assignment: CDR1 MGHRA and CDR2 YSYEKL. Trimming pared 4 bases from V and 3 bases from J, leaving 13 bases between. Here the CDR3 reads CASSRSTGLNQPQHF. Written as DNA, the CDR3 is TGCGCCAGCAGCCGATCAACAGGCCTCAATCAGCCCCAGCATTTT.

V is TRBV7-8 and J is TRBJ2-7; TRBD1 is a possible D gene (5 bases). This CDR3 is built from 16 residues. Germline values: CDR1 SGHVS, CDR2 FQNEAQ. V lost 1 base, J lost 3 bases, and 16 bases lay in between. The CDR3: CASSLGQGMAHYEQYF. CDR3 sequence (DNA): TGTGCCAGCAGCTTAGGCCAGGGTATGGCTCACTACGAGCAGTACTTC.

The CDR3 here is CAWTSGGNEQFF. As DNA, the CDR3 is TGTGCCTGGACTAGCGGGGGGAATGAGCAGTTCTTC. The chain recombines TRBV30 with TRBJ2-1, with 11 bases fitting TRBD2. J lost 7 bases, V lost 4 bases, and 0 bases had no gene match. The CDR3 length is 12 residues. Germline CDR1 reads GTSNPN; CDR2 reads SVGIG (reference sequence).

This rearrangement joins TRBV6-5 to TRBJ2-1; D gene uncertain. Per the germline V gene, CDR1 is MNHEY and CDR2 is SVGAGI. Deletions cut 5 bases from V and 1 base from J, with 6 bases between. The length of the CDR3 is 13 residues. The CDR3 nucleotides read TGTGCCAGCAGTCCGGATTCCTACAATGAGCAGTTCTTC. This gives the protein CASSPDSYNEQFF.